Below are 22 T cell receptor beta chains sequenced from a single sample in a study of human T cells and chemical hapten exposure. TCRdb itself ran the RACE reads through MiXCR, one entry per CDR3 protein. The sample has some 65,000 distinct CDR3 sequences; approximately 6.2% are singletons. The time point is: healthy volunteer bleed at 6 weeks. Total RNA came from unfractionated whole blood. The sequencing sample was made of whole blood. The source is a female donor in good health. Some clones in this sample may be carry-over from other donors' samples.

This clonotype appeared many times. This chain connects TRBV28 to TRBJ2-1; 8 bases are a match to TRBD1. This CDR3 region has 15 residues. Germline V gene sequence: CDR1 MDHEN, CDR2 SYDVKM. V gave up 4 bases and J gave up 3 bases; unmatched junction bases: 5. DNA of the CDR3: TGTGCCAGCAGTTCAGGGGGCGTGAGCTACAATGAGCAGTTCTTC. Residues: CASSSGGVSYNEQFF.

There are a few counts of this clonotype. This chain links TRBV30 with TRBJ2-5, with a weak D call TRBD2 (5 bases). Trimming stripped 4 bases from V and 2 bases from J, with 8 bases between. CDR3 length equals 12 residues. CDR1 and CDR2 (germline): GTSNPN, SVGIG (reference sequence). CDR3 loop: CAWTPGQETQYF. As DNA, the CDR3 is TGTGCCTGGACCCCGGGGCAAGAGACCCAGTACTTC.

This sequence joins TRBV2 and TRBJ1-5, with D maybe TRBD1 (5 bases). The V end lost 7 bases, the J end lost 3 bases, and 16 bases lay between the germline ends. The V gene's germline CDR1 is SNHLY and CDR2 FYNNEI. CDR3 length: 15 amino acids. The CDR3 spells CASTATGVSNQPQHF. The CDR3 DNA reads TGTGCCAGCACCGCTACGGGGGTTTCCAATCAGCCCCAGCATTTT. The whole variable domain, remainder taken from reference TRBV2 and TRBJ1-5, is EPEVTQTPSHQVTQMGQEVILRCVPISNHLYFYWYRQILGQKVEFLVSFYNNEISEKSEIFDDQFSVERPDGSNFTLKIRSTKLEDSAMYFCASTATGVSNQPQHFGDGTRLSIL.

CDR3 sequence reads: CASSPGQGSDQPQHF. The CDR3 DNA reads as TGCGCCAGCAGCCCGGGACAGGGGTCCGATCAGCCCCAGCATTTT. This chain uses TRBV5-1 with TRBJ1-5; TRBD1 agrees at 10 bases. The CDR3 covers 15 residues. Trimming took 4 bases from V and 5 from J; bases not matched to a gene: 6. Germline CDR1 is SGHRS and CDR2 is YFSETQ. The entire variable domain, with the rest obtained from reference TRBV5-1 and TRBJ1-5, is as follows: KAGVTQTPRYLIKTRGQQVTLSCSPISGHRSVSWYQQTPGQGLQFLFEYFSETQRNKGNFPGRFSGRQFSNSRSEMNVSTLELGDSALYLCASSPGQGSDQPQHFGDGTRLSIL.

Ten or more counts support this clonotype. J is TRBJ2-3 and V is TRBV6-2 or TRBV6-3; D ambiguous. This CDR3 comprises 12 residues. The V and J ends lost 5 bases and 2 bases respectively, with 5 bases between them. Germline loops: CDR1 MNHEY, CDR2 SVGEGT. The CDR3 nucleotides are TGTGCCAGCAGTGACATCACAGATACGCAGTATTTT. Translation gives CASSDITDTQYF.

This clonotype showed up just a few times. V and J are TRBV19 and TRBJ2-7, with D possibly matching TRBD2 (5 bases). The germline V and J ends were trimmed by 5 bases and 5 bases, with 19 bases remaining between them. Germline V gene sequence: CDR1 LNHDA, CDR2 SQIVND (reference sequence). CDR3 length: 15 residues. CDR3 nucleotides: TGTGCCAGTAGTGCCCGCGGAGGCCCCATGAACGAGCAGTACTTC. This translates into CASSARGGPMNEQYF. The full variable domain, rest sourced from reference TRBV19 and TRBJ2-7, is DGGITQSPKYLFRKEGQNVTLSCEQNLNHDAMYWYRQDPGQGLRLIYYSQIVNDFQKGDIAEGYSVSREKKESFPLTVTSAQKNPTAFYLCASSARGGPMNEQYFGPGTRLTVT.

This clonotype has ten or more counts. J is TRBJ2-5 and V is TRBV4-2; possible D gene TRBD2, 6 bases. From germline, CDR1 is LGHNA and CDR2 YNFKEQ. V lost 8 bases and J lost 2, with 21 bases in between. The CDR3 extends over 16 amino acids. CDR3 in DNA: TGTGCCAGCCAGCCAACGGACTTTAGCGGACAAGAGACCCAGTACTTC. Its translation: CASQPTDFSGQETQYF.

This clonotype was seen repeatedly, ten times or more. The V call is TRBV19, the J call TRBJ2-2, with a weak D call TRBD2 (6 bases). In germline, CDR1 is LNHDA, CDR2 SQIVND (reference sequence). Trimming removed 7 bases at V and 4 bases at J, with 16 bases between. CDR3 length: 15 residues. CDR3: CASTDEGGFTGELFF. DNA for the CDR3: TGTGCCAGTACCGATGAAGGAGGGTTCACCGGGGAGCTGTTTTTT.

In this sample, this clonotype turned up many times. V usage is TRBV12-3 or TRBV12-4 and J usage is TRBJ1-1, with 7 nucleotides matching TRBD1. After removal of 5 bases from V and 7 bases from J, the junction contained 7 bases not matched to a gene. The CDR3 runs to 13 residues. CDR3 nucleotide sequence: TGTGCCAGCAGTCTTTCGGACAGGCATGAAGCTTTCTTT. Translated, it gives CASSLSDRHEAFF.

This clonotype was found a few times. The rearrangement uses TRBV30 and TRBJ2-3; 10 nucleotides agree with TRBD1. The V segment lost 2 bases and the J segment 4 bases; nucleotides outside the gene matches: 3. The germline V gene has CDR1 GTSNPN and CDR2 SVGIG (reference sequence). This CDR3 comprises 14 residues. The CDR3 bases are TGTGCCTGGAGTCCTGGGACAGGGGCAGATACGCAGTATTTT. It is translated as CAWSPGTGADTQYF.

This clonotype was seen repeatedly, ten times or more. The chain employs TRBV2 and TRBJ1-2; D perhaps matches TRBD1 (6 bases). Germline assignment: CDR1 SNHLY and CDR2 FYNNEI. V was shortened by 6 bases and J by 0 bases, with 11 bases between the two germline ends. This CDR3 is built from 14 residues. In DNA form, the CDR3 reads TGTGCCAGCAGGGGGGACACCTCTAACTATGGCTACACCTTC. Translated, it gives CASRGDTSNYGYTF. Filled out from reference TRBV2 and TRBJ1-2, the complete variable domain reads EPEVTQTPSHQVTQMGQEVILRCVPISNHLYFYWYRQILGQKVEFLVSFYNNEISEKSEIFDDQFSVERPDGSNFTLKIRSTKLEDSAMYFCASRGDTSNYGYTFGSGTRLTVV.

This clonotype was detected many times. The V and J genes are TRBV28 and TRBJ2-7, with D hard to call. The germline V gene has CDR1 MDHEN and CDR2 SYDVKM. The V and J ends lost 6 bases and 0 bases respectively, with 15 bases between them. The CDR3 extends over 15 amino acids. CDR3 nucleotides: TGTGCCAGCAGCATAGAACTAATTACCTCCTACGAGCAGTACTTC. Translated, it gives CASSIELITSYEQYF.

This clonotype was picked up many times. The CDR3 sequence is CSAYSDRANYGYTF. The CDR3 DNA follows: TGCAGCGCTTACTCAGACAGGGCGAACTATGGCTACACCTTC. This chain links TRBV29-1 with TRBJ1-2, with 7 bases identical to TRBD1. The CDR3 runs 14 residues. In germline, CDR1 is SQVTM, CDR2 ANQGSEA. V trimming: 7 bases; J trimming: 2 bases; junction bases outside the gene matches: 10.

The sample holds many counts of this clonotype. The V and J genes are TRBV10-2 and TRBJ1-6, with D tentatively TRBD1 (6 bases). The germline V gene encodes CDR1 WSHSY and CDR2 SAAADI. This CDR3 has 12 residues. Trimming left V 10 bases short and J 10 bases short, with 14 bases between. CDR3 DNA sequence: TGCGCCACCTCGGAGGGGGGCTCACCCCTCCACTTT. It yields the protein CATSEGGSPLHF.

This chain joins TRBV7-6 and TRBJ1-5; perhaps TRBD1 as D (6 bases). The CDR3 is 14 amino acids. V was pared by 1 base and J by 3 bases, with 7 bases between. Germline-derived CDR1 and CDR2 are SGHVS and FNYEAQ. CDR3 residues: CASSLGTDNQPQHF. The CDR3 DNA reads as TGTGCCAGCAGCTTAGGGACAGACAATCAGCCCCAGCATTTT.

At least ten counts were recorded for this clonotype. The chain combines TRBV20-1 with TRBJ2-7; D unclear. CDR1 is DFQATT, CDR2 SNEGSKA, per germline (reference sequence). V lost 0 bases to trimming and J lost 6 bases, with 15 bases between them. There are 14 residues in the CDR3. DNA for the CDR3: TGCAGTGCTAGAGAGGGCGCACACGCTACCGAGCAGTACTTC. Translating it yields CSAREGAHATEQYF.

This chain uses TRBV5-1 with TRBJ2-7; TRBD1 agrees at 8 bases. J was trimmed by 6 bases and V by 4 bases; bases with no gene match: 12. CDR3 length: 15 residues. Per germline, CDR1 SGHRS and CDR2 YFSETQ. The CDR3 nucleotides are TGCGCCAGCAGCGCCAACCGGGACAGGTTCAGCGAGCAGTACTTC. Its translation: CASSANRDRFSEQYF.

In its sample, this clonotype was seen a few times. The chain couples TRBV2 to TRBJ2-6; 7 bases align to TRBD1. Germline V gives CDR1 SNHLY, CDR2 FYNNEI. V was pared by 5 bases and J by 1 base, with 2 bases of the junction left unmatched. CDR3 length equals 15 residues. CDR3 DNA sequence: TGTGCCAGCAGTAGGGACAGATCTGGGGCCAACGTCCTGACTTTC. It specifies CASSRDRSGANVLTF. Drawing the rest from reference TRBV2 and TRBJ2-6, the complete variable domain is EPEVTQTPSHQVTQMGQEVILRCVPISNHLYFYWYRQILGQKVEFLVSFYNNEISEKSEIFDDQFSVERPDGSNFTLKIRSTKLEDSAMYFCASSRDRSGANVLTFGAGSRLTVL.

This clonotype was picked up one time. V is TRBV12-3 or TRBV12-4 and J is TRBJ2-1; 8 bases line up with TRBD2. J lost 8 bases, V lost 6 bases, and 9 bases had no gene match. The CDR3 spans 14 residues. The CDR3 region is CASSERENGHEQFF. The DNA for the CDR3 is TGTGCCAGCAGCGAGCGGGAGAATGGGCATGAGCAGTTCTTC.

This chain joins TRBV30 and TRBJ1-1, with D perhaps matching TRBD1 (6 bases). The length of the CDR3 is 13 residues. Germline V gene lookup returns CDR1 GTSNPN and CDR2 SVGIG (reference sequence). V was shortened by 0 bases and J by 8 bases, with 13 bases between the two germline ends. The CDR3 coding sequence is TGTGCCTGGAGTGTAGGACAGCAGGACGAAGCTTTCTTT. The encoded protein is CAWSVGQQDEAFF.

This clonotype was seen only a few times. The CDR3 sequence: CASSLVGSQETQYF. The DNA of the CDR3 is TGTGCCAGCAGCTTGGTGGGGTCCCAAGAGACCCAGTACTTC. The gene calls are TRBV5-5 and TRBJ2-5, with D unresolved. The CDR3 has 14 amino acids. CDR1 and CDR2 from the germline V gene are SGHKS and YYEKEE (reference sequence). The germline V and J ends were trimmed by 0 bases and 1 base, with 7 bases remaining between them.

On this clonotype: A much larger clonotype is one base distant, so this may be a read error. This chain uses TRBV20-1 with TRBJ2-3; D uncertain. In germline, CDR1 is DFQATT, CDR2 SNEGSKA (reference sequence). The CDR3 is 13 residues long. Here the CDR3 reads CSAISPRADTRYF. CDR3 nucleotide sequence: TGCAGTGCTATCTCCCCTAGGGCAGATACGCGGTATTTT.